Following are 8 T cell receptor beta chains from one sample sequenced in a study of T cell responses to AZD1222 COVID-19 vaccine. Assay used: immunoSEQ multiplex PCR; TCRdb lists only in-frame clones, some missing. This sample yields roughly 67,000 clones, of which about nine tenths are seen a single time; about 8% belongs to the top ten. The specimen was peripheral blood, collected on day 0 of AZD1222 vaccination. All receptors derive from an adult in good health.

The chain combines TRBV27 with TRBJ1-6, with D perhaps TRBD1 (5 bases). The CDR3 length is 14 residues. Trimming removed 8 bases from V and 10 bases from J, with 18 bases in between. Per germline, CDR1 MNHEY and CDR2 SMNVEV (reference sequence). Here the CDR3 reads CASATGTKASPLHF. In DNA form, the CDR3 reads TGTGCCAGCGCGACCGGGACCAAGGCCTCACCCCTCCACTTT.

The chain joins TRBV23-1 to TRBJ1-5, with 7 bases lining up with TRBD1. TRBV23-1 is assigned to the ORF class and has an uncertain function. V shed 0 bases and J 7 bases; nucleotides not matched to a gene: 12. The CDR3 loop spans 17 amino acids. The CDR3 DNA sequence: TGCGCCAGCAGTCAATCACGGGACAGAAGGGTCGGCCAGCCCCAGCATTTT. It is translated as CASSQSRDRRVGQPQHF.

The chain joins TRBV30 to TRBJ2-3; no clear D gene. The CDR3 has 15 residues. Trimming took 2 bases from V and 0 from J, leaving 12 bases between them. CDR1 and CDR2 from the germline V gene are GTSNPN and SVGIG (reference sequence). The CDR3 is CAWSRALSSTDTQYF. The CDR3, as DNA: TGTGCCTGGAGTCGAGCCTTGTCTAGCACAGATACGCAGTATTTT.

The chain has TRBV4-2 and TRBJ2-3; 13 bases are shared with TRBD2. The germline gives CDR1 LGHNA, CDR2 YNFKEQ. V lost 5 bases, J lost 5 bases, and 7 bases stayed unmatched. This CDR3 is built from 16 residues. The DNA of the CDR3 is TGTGCCAGCAGCAAAGCCGGACTAGCGGGAGAAGATACGCAGTATTTT. As protein: CASSKAGLAGEDTQYF.

This chain uses TRBV30 with TRBJ2-5, with 7 bases fitting TRBD2. This CDR3 is 14 amino acids long. CDR1 is GTSNPN and CDR2 is SVGIG in the germline V gene (reference sequence). V was clipped by 3 bases and J by 9 bases; unmatched bases: 13. The CDR3 spells CAWSRAGTREAQYF. The DNA for the CDR3 is TGTGCCTGGAGCCGAGCGGGGACCCGGGAGGCCCAGTACTTC.

This clone showed up just once. The chain uses TRBV4-3 and TRBJ1-4; D not certain. Germline-derived CDR1 and CDR2 are LGHNA and YSLEER. V lost 2 bases and J lost 4, with 8 bases in between. The CDR3 is 14 residues long. CDR3 in amino acids: CASSQLTNNEKLFF. The CDR3 region has the DNA TGCGCCAGCAGCCAACTAACTAATAATGAAAAACTGTTTTTT.

Of note for this clone: Within the sample, other DNA sequences also encode this same CDR3. The chain joins TRBV6-5 to TRBJ1-5; no clear D gene. The CDR3 loop spans 13 amino acids. Germline V gene lookup returns CDR1 MNHEY and CDR2 SVGAGI. Trimming shortened V by 6 bases and J by 0 bases, and 6 bases separated the two germline ends. CDR3: CASSRDSNQPQHF. The CDR3 coding sequence is TGTGCCAGCAGCAGAGATAGCAATCAGCCCCAGCATTTT.

This chain uses TRBV3-1 (or the pseudogene TRBV3-2) with TRBJ2-1, with TRBD2 as a possible D gene (6 bases). Trimming left V 4 bases short and J 10 bases short, with 14 bases between. Germline CDR1 reads LGHDT; CDR2 reads YNNKEL (reference sequence). The CDR3 covers 13 residues. Here the CDR3 reads CASSRGYGGEQFF. CDR3 nucleotides: TGTGCCAGCAGCCGGGGATACGGGGGAGAGCAGTTCTTC.